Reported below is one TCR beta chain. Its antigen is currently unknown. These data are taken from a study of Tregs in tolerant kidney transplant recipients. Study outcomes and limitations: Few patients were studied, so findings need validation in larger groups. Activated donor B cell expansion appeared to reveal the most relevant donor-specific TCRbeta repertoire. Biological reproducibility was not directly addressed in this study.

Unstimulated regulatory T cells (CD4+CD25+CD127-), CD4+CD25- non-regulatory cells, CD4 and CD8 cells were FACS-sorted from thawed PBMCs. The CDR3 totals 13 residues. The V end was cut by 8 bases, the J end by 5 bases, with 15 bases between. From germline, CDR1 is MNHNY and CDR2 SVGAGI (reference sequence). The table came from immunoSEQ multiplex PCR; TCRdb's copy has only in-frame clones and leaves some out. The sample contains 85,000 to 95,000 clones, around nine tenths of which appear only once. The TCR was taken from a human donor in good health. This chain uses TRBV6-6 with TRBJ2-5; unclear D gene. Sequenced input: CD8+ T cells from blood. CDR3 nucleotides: TGTGCCAGCGAAAGTTCGGGTTCGGAGACCCAGTACTTC. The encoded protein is CASESSGSETQYF.